This TCR beta chain stems from a study of blood T cell repertoires in COVID-19. Looking at the study overall: T cells, B-cell-depleted T cells, or PBMCs supplied cDNA or gDNA.

This CDR3 spans 11 amino acids. V lost 5 bases and J 7 bases, leaving 5 bases between the germline ends. Per the study methods: For nucleated cells, counts were estimated from reference gene primer amplification. Clones were sequenced by immunoSEQ multiplex PCR, and TCRdb holds only the in-frame ones, with some missing. V, J and clone size are taken as reported in that table, and D and trimming were inferred from the DNA itself. The sample lists fewer than 250,000 clones; around 83% were seen once. This clone has just a few counts. The origin of this receptor is a woman aged 45-65 years with acute or convalescent COVID-19. V usage is TRBV12-3 or TRBV12-4 and J usage is TRBJ2-2; D remains unclear. Sample: peripheral blood. CDR3 loop: CASSINGELFF. DNA for the CDR3: TGTGCCAGCAGTATTAACGGGGAGCTGTTTTTT.